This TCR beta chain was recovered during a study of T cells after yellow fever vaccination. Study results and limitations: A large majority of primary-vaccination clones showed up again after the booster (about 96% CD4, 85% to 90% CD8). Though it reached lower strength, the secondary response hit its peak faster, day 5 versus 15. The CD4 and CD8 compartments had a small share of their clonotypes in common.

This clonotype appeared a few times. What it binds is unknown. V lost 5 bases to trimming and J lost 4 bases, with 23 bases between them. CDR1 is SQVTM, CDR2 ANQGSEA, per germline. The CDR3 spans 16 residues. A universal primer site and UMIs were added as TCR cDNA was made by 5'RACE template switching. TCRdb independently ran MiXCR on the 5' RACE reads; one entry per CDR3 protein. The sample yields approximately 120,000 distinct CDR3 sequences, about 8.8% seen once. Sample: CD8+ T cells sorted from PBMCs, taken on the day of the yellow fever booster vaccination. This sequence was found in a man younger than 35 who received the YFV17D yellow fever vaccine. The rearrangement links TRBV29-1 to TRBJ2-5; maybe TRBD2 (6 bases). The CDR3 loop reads CSVNWVSEGLGETQYF. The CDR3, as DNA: TGCAGCGTTAATTGGGTGTCGGAGGGTTTGGGAGAGACCCAGTACTTC.